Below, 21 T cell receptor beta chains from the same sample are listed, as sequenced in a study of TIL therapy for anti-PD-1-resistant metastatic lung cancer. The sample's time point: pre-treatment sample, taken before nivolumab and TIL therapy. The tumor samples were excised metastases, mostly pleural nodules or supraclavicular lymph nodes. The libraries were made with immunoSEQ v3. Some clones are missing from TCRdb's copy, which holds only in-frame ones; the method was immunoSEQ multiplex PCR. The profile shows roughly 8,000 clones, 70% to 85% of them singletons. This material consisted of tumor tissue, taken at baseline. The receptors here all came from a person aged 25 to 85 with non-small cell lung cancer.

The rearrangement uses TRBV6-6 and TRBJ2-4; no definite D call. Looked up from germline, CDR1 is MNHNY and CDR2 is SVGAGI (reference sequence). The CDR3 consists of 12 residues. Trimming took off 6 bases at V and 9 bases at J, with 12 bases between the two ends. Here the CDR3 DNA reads TGTGCCAGCAGCCCCCCGGAGCGCATTCAGTACTTC. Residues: CASSPPERIQYF.

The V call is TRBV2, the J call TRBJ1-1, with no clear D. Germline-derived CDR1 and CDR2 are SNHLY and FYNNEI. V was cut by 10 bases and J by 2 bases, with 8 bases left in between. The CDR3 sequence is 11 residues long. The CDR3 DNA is TGTGCCACTTCATCTAACACTGAAGCTTTCTTT. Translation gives CATSSNTEAFF.

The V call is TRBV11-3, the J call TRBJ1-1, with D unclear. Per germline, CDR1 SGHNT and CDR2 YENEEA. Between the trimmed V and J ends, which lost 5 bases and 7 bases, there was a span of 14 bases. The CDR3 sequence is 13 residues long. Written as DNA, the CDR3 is TGTGCCAGCAGCCCGACCCCTCGGGGTGAAGCTTTCTTT. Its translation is CASSPTPRGEAFF.

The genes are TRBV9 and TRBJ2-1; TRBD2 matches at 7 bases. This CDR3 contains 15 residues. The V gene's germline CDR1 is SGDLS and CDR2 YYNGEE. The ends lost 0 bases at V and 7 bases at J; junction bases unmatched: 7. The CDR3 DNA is TGTGCCAGCAGCGTAGGATGGGGGGGTCGAAATGAGCAGTTCTTC. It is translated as CASSVGWGGRNEQFF.

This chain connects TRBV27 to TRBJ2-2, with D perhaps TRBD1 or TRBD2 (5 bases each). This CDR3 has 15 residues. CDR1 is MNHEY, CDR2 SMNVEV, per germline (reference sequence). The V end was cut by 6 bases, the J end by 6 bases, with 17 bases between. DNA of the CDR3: TGTGCCAGCAGAACGGGGCTGAAGATGCCCGGGGAGCTGTTTTTT. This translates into CASRTGLKMPGELFF.

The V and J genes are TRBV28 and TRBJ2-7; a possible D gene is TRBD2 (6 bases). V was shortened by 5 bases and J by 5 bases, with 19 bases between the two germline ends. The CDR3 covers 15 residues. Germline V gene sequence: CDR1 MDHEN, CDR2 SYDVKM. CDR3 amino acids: CASSPTAFSGDEQYF. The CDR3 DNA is TGTGCCAGCAGTCCGACGGCTTTTTCGGGGGACGAGCAGTACTTC.

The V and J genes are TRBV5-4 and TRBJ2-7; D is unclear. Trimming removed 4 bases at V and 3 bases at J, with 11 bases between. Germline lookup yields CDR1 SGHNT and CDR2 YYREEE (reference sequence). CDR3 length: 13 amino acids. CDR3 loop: CASSKDGDYEQYF. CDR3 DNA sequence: TGTGCCAGCAGCAAGGACGGAGACTACGAGCAGTACTTC.

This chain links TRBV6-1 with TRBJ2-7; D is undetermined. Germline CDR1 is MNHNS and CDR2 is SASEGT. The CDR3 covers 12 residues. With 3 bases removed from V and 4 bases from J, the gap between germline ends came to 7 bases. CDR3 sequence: CASSENQYEQYF. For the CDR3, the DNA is TGTGCCAGCAGTGAGAACCAGTACGAGCAGTACTTC.

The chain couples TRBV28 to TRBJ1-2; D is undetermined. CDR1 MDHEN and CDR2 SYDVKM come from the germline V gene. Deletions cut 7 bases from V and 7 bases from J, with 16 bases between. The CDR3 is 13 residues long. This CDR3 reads CASKFLGSGGYTF. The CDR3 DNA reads TGTGCCAGCAAGTTCCTAGGTTCCGGTGGCTACACCTTC.

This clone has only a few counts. The CDR3 sequence is CASSPTTGENTEAFF. In nucleotides, the CDR3 is TGTGCCAGCAGCCCAACGACAGGGGAGAACACTGAAGCTTTCTTT. The chain joins TRBV5-6 to TRBJ1-1; 8 nucleotides align to TRBD1. Germline loops: CDR1 SGHDT, CDR2 YYEEEE. The ends lost 4 bases at V and 1 base at J; junction bases unmatched: 6. The CDR3 covers 15 residues.

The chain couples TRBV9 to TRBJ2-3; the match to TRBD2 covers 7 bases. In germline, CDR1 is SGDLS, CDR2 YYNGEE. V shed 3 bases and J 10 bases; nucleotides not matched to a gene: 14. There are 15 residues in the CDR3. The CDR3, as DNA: TGTGCCAGCAGCGCAACAGACCAGACTAGCACCCCGCAGTATTTT. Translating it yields CASSATDQTSTPQYF.

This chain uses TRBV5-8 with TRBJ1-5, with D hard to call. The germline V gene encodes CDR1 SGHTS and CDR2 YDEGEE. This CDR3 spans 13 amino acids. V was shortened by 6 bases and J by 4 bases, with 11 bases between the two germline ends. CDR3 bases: TGTGCCAGCACCCTCGGTTGGAATCAGCCCCAGCATTTT. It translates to CASTLGWNQPQHF.

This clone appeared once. Here the CDR3 DNA reads TGTGCCAGCAGTTCTGGTATACATCTTTACAATGAGCAGTTCTTC. Translated, it gives CASSSGIHLYNEQFF. This sequence joins TRBV28 and TRBJ2-1; no reliable D call. This CDR3 contains 15 residues. Trimming left V 4 bases short and J 4 bases short, with 14 bases between. Germline V gene data show CDR1 as MDHEN and CDR2 as SYDVKM.

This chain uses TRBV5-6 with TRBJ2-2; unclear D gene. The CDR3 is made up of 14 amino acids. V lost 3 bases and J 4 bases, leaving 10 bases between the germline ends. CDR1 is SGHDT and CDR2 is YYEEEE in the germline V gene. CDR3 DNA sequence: TGTGCCAGCAGCTCCCATGGTGGCACCGGGGAGCTGTTTTTT. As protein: CASSSHGGTGELFF.

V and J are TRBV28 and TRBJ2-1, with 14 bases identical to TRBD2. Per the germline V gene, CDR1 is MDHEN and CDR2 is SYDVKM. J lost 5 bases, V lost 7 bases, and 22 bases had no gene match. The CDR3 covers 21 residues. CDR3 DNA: TGTGCCAGCACCTCGCAAAAGGGGACTAGCGGGAGTTCCTACATAAACAATGAGCAGTTCTTC. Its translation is CASTSQKGTSGSSYINNEQFF.

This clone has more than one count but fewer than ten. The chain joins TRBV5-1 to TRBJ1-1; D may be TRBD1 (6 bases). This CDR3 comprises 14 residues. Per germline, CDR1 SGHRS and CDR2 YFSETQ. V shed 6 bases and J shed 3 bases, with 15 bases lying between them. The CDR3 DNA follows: TGCGCCAGCACCCCGGGAGGGGGATACACTGAAGCTTTCTTT. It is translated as CASTPGGGYTEAFF.

The CDR3 here is CASSLKAGAGTDTQYF. The CDR3 DNA reads TGTGCCAGCAGCTTAAAAGCGGGAGCGGGCACAGATACGCAGTATTTT. This sequence joins TRBV7-8 and TRBJ2-3; TRBD2 agrees at 8 bases. The CDR3 contains 16 residues. CDR1 SGHVS and CDR2 FQNEAQ come from the germline V gene. Trimming removed 2 bases from V and 1 base from J; junction bases left unmatched: 5.

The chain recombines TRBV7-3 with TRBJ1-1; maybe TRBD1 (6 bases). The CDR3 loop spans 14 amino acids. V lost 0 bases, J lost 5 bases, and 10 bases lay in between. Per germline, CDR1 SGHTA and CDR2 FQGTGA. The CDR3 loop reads CASSLTGAGTEAFF. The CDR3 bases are TGTGCCAGCAGCTTAACGGGGGCGGGAACTGAAGCTTTCTTT.

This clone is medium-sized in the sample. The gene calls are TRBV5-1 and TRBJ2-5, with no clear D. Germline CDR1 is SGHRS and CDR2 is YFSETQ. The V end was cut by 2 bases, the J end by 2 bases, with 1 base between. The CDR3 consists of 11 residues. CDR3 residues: CASSLQETQYF. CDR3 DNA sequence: TGCGCCAGCAGCTTACAAGAGACCCAGTACTTC.

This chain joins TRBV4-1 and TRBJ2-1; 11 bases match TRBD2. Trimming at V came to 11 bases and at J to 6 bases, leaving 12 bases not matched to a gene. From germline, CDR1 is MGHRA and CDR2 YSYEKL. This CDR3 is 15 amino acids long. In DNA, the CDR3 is TGCGCCGTAGGGGGGCCTAGCGGGAGGTTCAATGAGCAGTTCTTC. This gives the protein CAVGGPSGRFNEQFF.

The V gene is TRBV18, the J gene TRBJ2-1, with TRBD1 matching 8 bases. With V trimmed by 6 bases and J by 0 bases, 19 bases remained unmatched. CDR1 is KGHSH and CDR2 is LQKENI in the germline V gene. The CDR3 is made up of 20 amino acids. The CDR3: CASSPPPGQGASSSYNEQFF. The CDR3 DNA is TGTGCCAGCTCGCCTCCGCCGGGTCAGGGGGCCTCGAGCTCCTACAATGAGCAGTTCTTC.